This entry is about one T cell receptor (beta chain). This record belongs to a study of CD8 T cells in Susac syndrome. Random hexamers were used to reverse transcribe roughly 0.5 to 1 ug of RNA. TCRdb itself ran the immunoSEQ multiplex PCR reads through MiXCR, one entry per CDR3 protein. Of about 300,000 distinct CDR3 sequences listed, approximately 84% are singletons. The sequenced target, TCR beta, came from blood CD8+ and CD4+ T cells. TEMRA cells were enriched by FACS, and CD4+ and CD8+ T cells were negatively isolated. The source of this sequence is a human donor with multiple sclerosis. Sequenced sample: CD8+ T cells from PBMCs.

CDR3 protein: CASTFENSPLHF. CDR3 sequence (DNA): TGTGCCAGTACCTTTGAAAATTCACCCCTCCACTTT. The rearrangement links TRBV19 to TRBJ1-6; no reliable D call. Trimming removed 7 bases at V and 7 bases at J, with 8 bases between. CDR3 length: 12 amino acids. Per germline, CDR1 LNHDA and CDR2 SQIVND (reference sequence).